This T cell receptor beta chain was sequenced in a study of Graves' ophthalmopathy and Graves' hyperthyroidism. CDR3 regions of TCR beta were amplified from RNA transcripts. RT-PCR was first run with HTBI primers, then multiplex PCR in a second round. TCRdb called the multiplex PCR reads again in MiXCR, with one record for every CDR3 protein. Of hundreds of thousands of distinct CDR3 sequences in the sample, over 20% were seen once. Germline loops: CDR1 SGHRS, CDR2 YFSETQ. The CDR3 extends over 15 amino acids. Trimming pared 6 bases from V and 5 bases from J, leaving 20 bases between. Sequenced input: peripheral blood. J is TRBJ1-1 and V is TRBV5-1; D is ambiguous. The TCR comes from a woman in her late teens or twenties with stable Graves' hyperthyroidism. Some clones in this sample may be carry-over from other donors' samples. In nucleotides, the CDR3 is TGCGCCAGCACCCTTGGGGATAACATGAGGACTGAAGCTTTCTTT. Amino acids: CASTLGDNMRTEAFF.